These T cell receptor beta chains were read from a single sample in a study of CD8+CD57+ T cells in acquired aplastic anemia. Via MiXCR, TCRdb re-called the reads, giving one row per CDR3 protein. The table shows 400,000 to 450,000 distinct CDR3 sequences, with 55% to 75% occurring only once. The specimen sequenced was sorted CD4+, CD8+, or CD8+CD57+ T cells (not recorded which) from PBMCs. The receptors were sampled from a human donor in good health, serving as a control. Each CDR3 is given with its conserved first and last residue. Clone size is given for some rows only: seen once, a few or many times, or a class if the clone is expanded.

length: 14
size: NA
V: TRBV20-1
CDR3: CSARVHTSNYGYTF

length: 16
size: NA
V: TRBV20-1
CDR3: CSARDPSGGANSPLHF

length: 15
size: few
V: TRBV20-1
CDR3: CSASIPRGRAYEQYF

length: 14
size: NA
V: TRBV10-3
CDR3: CASSEDGMNYGYTF

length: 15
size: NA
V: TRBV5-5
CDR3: CASSQESVTNQPQHF

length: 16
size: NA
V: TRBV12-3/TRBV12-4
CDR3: CASSLAGGTGANVLTF

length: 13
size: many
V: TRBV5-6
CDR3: CASGRTGPHGYTF

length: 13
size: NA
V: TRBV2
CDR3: CASSGRKEGQDFF

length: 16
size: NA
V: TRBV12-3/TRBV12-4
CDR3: CASSCGTEGVVYGYTF

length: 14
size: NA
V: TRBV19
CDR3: CASSIVPADYGYTF

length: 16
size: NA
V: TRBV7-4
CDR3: CASRIAGQGLGEGYTF

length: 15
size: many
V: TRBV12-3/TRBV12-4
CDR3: CASSLDRGRSYEQYF

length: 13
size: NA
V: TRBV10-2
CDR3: CASSDTGEQFLGF

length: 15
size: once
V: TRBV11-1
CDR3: CASSGSGRTPYEQYF

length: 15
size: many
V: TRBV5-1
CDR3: CASSLEPGGSSPLHF

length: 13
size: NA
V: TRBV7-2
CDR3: CASRMDRAMTQYF

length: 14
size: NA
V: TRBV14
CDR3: CASSQVGGGMDTFF

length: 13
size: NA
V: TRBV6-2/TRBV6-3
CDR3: CASSGFYTGELLF

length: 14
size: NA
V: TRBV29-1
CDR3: CSVEGRGGLETQYF

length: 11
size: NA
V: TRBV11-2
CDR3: CASGGARDGLF

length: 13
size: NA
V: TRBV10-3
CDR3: CAISAGPADEQYF

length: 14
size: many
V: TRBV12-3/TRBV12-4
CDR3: CASSFAGDNYGYTF

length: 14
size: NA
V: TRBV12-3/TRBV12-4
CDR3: CASSLGGRWEKLFF

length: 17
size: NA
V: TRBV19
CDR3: CASSQHGGGASTDTQYF

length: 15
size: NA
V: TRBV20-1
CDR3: CGRGRGGISCNEQYF

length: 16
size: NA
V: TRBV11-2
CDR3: CASSLEGQVLGYGYTF

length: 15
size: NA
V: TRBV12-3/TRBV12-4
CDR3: CASSFPGQGLEKLFF

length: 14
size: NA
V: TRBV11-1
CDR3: CASSVAGVGYGYTF

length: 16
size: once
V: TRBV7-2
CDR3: CASSPPRTGDADTQYF

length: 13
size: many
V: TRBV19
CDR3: CASLRDRDSPLHF

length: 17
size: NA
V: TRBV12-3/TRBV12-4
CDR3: CANRGTGRGLGNSPLHF

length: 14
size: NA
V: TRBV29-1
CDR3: CSVEDGTGNTEAFF

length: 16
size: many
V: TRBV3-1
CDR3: CASSLSRPSEGETQYF

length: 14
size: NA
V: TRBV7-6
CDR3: CASSEGQSNYGTTF

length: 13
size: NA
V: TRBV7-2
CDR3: CASSLEHNQHQHF

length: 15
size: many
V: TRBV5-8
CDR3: CASSLARTYQETQYF

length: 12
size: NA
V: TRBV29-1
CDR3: CSVEARLYGYTF

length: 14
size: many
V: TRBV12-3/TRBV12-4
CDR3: CASRGTANQETQYF

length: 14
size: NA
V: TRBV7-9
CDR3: CATSFDRSIYGYTF

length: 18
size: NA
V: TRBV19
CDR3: CASSRVTVGLFFDEGYTF

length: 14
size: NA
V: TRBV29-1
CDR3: CSVNGRQATSEQFF

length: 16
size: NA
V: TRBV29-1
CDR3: CSLARASPYSNQPQHF

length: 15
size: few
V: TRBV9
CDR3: CASSLVAVSNQPQHF

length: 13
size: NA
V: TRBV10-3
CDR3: CAISGQDRGEQYF

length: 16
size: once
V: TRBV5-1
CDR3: CASSSGQGTSNQPQHF

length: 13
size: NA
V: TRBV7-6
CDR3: CASSRGRGYTQAF

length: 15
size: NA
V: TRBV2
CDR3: CASEANGGGNYGYTF

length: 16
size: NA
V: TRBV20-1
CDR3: CSARDWIGTVNSPLHF